This TCR beta chain was found in a study of blood T cell repertoires in COVID-19. In the study overall: Sites in the United States, Italy and Spain provided acute and convalescent COVID-19 samples.

Original processing methods: Counts of nucleated cells, estimated from reference gene primer amplification, were obtained. TCRdb's table, derived via immunoSEQ multiplex PCR, lists solely in-frame clones and lacks some. V and J calls and clone size are copied from that table; D and trimming were computed from the DNA. This sample yields about 300,000 clones, of which approximately 84% are seen a single time; roughly 1.6% belongs to the top ten. Material for sequencing was peripheral blood. The clonotype originates from a human donor with COVID-19, enrolled during active disease. The donor label of this sample is uncertain.

In DNA form, the CDR3 reads TGTGCCAGTAGTACCCCGGGGGACGGTCGGCCCCAGCATTTT. Encoded protein: CASSTPGDGRPQHF. This chain joins TRBV19 and TRBJ1-5; TRBD1 is a possible D gene (5 bases). This CDR3 has 14 amino acids. V was cut by 4 bases and J by 9 bases, with 16 bases left in between. Per the germline V gene, CDR1 is LNHDA and CDR2 is SQIVND (reference sequence).